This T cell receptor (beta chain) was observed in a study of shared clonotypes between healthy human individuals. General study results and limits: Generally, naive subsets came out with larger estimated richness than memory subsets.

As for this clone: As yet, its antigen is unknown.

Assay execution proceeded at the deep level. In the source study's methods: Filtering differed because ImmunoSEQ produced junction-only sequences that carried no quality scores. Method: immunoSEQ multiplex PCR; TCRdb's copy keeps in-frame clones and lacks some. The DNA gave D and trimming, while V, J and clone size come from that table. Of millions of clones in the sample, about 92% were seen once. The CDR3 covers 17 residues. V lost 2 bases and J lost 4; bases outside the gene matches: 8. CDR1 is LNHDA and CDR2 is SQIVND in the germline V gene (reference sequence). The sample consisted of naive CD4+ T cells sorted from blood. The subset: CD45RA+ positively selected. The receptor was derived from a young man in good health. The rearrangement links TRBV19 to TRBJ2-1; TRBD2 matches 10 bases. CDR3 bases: TGTGCCAGTAGTATAATGGTTAGGACTAGCGGTTACAATGAGCAGTTCTTC. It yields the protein CASSIMVRTSGYNEQFF. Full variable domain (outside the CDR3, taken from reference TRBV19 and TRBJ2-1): DGGITQSPKYLFRKEGQNVTLSCEQNLNHDAMYWYRQDPGQGLRLIYYSQIVNDFQKGDIAEGYSVSREKKESFPLTVTSAQKNPTAFYLCASSIMVRTSGYNEQFFGPGTRLTVL.